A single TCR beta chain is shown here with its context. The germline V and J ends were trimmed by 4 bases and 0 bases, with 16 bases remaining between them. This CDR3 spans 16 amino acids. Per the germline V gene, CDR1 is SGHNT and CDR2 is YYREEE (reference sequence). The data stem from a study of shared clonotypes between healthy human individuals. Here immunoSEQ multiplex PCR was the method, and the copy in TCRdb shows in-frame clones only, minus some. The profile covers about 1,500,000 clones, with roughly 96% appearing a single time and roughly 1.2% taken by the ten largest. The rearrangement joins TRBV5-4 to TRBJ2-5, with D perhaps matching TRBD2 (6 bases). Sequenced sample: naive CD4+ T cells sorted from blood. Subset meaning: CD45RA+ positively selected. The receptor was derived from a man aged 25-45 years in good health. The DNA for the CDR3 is TGTGCCAGCAGCCCCCAAATTGCGGGGTACCAAGAGACCCAGTACTTC. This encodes CASSPQIAGYQETQYF.